Listed below are T cell receptor beta chains from one sample, sequenced in a study of cytomegalovirus exposure and HLA in healthy donors. Profiled with immunoSEQ multiplex PCR; TCRdb holds only in-frame clones, not every one. The sample consists of roughly 77,000 clones, 85% to 95% of them appearing once. Material: PBMCs. The receptors come from a woman under 30 in good health and CMV-seronegative. CDR3s leave out the opening cysteine and the closing phenylalanine or tryptophan. The order of the fields is CDR3 length, J gene, V gene, CDR3 protein.

length: 14; J: TRBJ1-1; V: TRBV19; CDR3: ASSSPDRRRGAEAF
length: 13; J: TRBJ2-1; V: TRBV5-4; CDR3: ASASQNGGANEQF
length: 13; J: TRBJ2-7; V: TRBV18; CDR3: ASSSRTSGGGEQY
length: 12; J: TRBJ2-7; V: TRBV19; CDR3: ASRVRTGSYEQY
length: 14; J: TRBJ2-1; V: TRBV2; CDR3: ASSDVSGGVNREQF
length: 13; J: TRBJ2-7; V: TRBV13; CDR3: ASRKIQRADYEQY
length: 14; J: TRBJ2-1; V: TRBV5-6; CDR3: ASSLLRLAGFNEQF
length: 14; J: TRBJ2-2; V: TRBV9; CDR3: ASSPRLAGGPGELF
length: 14; J: TRBJ2-7; V: TRBV11-2; CDR3: ASSLRGGRATYEQY
length: 13; J: TRBJ1-2; V: TRBV6-1; CDR3: ASSEVRGGPYGYT
length: 11; J: TRBJ2-3; V: TRBV6-4; CDR3: ASSQGETDTQY
length: 12; J: TRBJ2-5; V: TRBV23-1; CDR3: ASSLRGSQETQY
length: 9; J: TRBJ1-2; V: TRBV20-1; CDR3: SAGRNYGYT
length: 12; J: TRBJ2-1; V: TRBV18; CDR3: ASSPLTGADEQF
length: 13; J: TRBJ1-1; V: TRBV6-5; CDR3: ASRWDRGENTEAF
length: 13; J: TRBJ2-6; V: TRBV4-3; CDR3: ASSQEAAGANVLT
length: 13; J: TRBJ1-4; V: TRBV9; CDR3: ASSPGTGLKEKLF
length: 14; J: TRBJ2-1; V: TRBV14; CDR3: ASSDILAGDHNEQF
length: 10; J: TRBJ1-1; V: TRBV9; CDR3: ASSDTNTEAF
length: 12; J: TRBJ2-7; V: TRBV10-1; CDR3: ASSDRGEWGEQY
length: 13; J: TRBJ2-5; V: TRBV7-8; CDR3: ASSRRELSVETQY
length: 10; J: TRBJ1-1; V: TRBV7-6; CDR3: ASSPGGAEAF
length: 14; J: TRBJ1-1; V: TRBV5-1; CDR3: ASSLPGGAGNTEAF
length: 12; J: TRBJ2-6; V: TRBV30; CDR3: AWLGGAGANVLT
length: 11; J: TRBJ2-5; V: TRBV10-1; CDR3: ASSQGSGETQY
length: 14; J: TRBJ2-7; V: TRBV7-9; CDR3: ASRPPWGTGAYEQY
length: 15; J: TRBJ2-2; V: TRBV9; CDR3: ASSLGSSGRKTGELF
length: 11; J: TRBJ2-7; V: TRBV28; CDR3: ASSLGGENEQY
length: 11; J: TRBJ2-7; V: TRBV15; CDR3: ATSRGPSNEQY
length: 14; J: TRBJ1-5; V: TRBV27; CDR3: ASSPRRDFSNQPQH
length: 14; J: TRBJ2-1; V: TRBV11-3; CDR3: ASSLGGTGGRDEQF
length: 11; J: TRBJ2-2; V: TRBV9; CDR3: ASSVGSTGELF
length: 11; J: TRBJ2-1; V: TRBV2; CDR3: ASSFAGVAEQF
length: 14; J: TRBJ2-4; V: TRBV19; CDR3: ASSIDGAGAGNIQY
length: 12; J: TRBJ1-2; V: TRBV28; CDR3: ASSAGQGNYGYT
length: 15; J: TRBJ2-2; V: TRBV28; CDR3: ASSLWKLAGGPGELF
length: 11; J: TRBJ1-1; V: TRBV10-3; CDR3: AINPDRDTEAF
length: 14; J: TRBJ1-1; V: TRBV18; CDR3: ASSIGRAGSRAEAF
length: 17; J: TRBJ2-1; V: TRBV14; CDR3: ASSQIKKRSGGRGNEQF
length: 9; J: TRBJ1-2; V: TRBV20-1; CDR3: SARDSRGYT